These 11 T cell receptor beta chains came from one sample sequenced in a study of T cell responses to AZD1222 COVID-19 vaccine. TCRdb's table, derived via immunoSEQ multiplex PCR, lists solely in-frame clones and lacks some. The sample holds some 170,000 clones; just under 95% are singletons and the top ten take around 1%. The source material was peripheral blood, sampled 28 days after the second dose of the MenACWY control vaccine. These receptors were taken from an adult who received the MenACWY meningococcal vaccine as a control.

This rearrangement joins TRBV3-1 (or the pseudogene TRBV3-2) to TRBJ1-2; D unresolved. The CDR3 extends over 14 amino acids. The germline V gene encodes CDR1 LGHDT and CDR2 YNNKEL (reference sequence). With 6 bases removed from V and 0 bases from J, the gap between germline ends came to 11 bases. The CDR3 sequence is CASSTDGANYGYTF. The CDR3 DNA is TGTGCCAGCAGTACCGACGGGGCTAACTATGGCTACACCTTC.

V usage is TRBV5-1 and J usage is TRBJ1-2; 8 nucleotides match TRBD1. Germline trimming cut 10 bases from V and 3 bases from J; bases unmatched to any gene: 11. This CDR3 has 14 residues. Germline V gives CDR1 SGHRS, CDR2 YFSETQ. This CDR3 is CASARQGADYGYTF. DNA of the CDR3: TGCGCCTCAGCAAGGCAGGGGGCAGACTATGGCTACACCTTC.

The table lists this clone with a count of one. This chain joins TRBV19 and TRBJ1-1; possibly TRBD1 for D (5 bases). Trimming removed 6 bases at V and 9 bases at J, with 17 bases between. Germline V gene sequence: CDR1 LNHDA, CDR2 SQIVND (reference sequence). CDR3 length: 13 residues. The CDR3 DNA is TGTGCCAGTAGCCCAACCGGGACGATTCAAGCTTTCTTT. Translated, it gives CASSPTGTIQAFF.

The CDR3 loop is CASSGRGGLRNTIYF. Written as DNA, the CDR3 is TGTGCCAGCAGCGGGAGGGGGGGCCTGAGAAACACCATATATTTT. The V and J genes are TRBV5-6 and TRBJ1-3; D perhaps matches TRBD1 (6 bases). Germline CDR1 is SGHDT and CDR2 is YYEEEE. The CDR3 has 15 residues. Trimming pared 4 bases from V and 5 bases from J, leaving 16 bases between.

This chain connects TRBV28 to TRBJ2-3, with D maybe TRBD1 (6 bases). This CDR3 is 19 amino acids long. With 5 bases removed from V and 4 bases from J, the gap between germline ends came to 28 bases. Per germline, CDR1 MDHEN and CDR2 SYDVKM. CDR3 in amino acids: CASSPTNNIDRLGADTQYF. CDR3 nucleotide sequence: TGTGCCAGCAGTCCTACCAACAATATTGACAGGCTAGGCGCAGATACGCAGTATTTT.

This rearrangement joins TRBV30 to TRBJ1-2, with 7 bases that match TRBD1. Germline CDR1 and CDR2: GTSNPN and SVGIG (reference sequence). The CDR3 totals 13 residues. Trimming removed 3 bases from V and 1 base from J; junction bases left unmatched: 2. CDR3 sequence reads: CAWRGTDNYGYTF. The CDR3 nucleotides are TGTGCCTGGAGGGGGACAGATAACTATGGCTACACCTTC.

This clone was seen just once. DNA of the CDR3: TGTGCCAGCAGCAGGGGACAGATCTATGGCTACACCTTC. This encodes CASSRGQIYGYTF. The chain uses TRBV12-3 or TRBV12-4 and TRBJ1-2, with 7 nucleotides matching TRBD1. Germline trimming cut 6 bases from V and 4 bases from J; bases unmatched to any gene: 5. The CDR3 sequence is 13 residues long.

This clone came up once. This rearrangement joins TRBV11-2 to TRBJ1-4; D gene unclear. CDR3 length: 14 residues. The ends were cut back, 2 bases at V and 3 bases at J, with 7 bases in the middle. From germline, CDR1 is SGHAT and CDR2 FQNNGV. The CDR3 nucleotides read TGTGCCAGCAGCTTAAGGTCGGCTAATGAAAAACTGTTTTTT. Its translation is CASSLRSANEKLFF. Based on the CDR3 plus reference TRBV11-2 and TRBJ1-4, the full variable domain is EAGVAQSPRYKIIEKRQSVAFWCNPISGHATLYWYQQILGQGPKLLIQFQNNGVVDDSQLPKDRFSAERLKGVDSTLKIQPAKLEDSAVYLCASSLRSANEKLFFGSGTQLSVL.

This chain connects TRBV7-3 to TRBJ2-3; D gene unclear. Germline-derived CDR1 and CDR2 are SGHTA and FQGTGA. The ends were cut back, 5 bases at V and 3 bases at J, with 15 bases in the middle. The CDR3 loop spans 15 amino acids. The CDR3 loop is CASSLYAGVTDTQYF. DNA of the CDR3: TGTGCCAGCAGCCTCTACGCTGGTGTTACAGATACGCAGTATTTT.

The chain employs TRBV27 and TRBJ1-1; a weak D match, TRBD1 (5 bases). In germline, CDR1 is MNHEY, CDR2 SMNVEV (reference sequence). Trimming removed 5 bases from V and 3 bases from J, with 16 bases in between. The CDR3 is 15 residues long. The CDR3, as DNA: TGTGCCAGCAGTATAAACTGGGGGGGGGACACTGAAGCTTTCTTT. It is translated as CASSINWGGDTEAFF.

The chain recombines TRBV6-6 with TRBJ2-1; D perhaps matches TRBD2 (6 bases). This CDR3 contains 15 residues. Trimming took 8 bases from V and 2 from J, leaving 16 bases between them. Germline V lookup: CDR1 MNHNY, CDR2 SVGAGI (reference sequence). The CDR3 here is CASSGGLSAYNEQFF. CDR3 coding DNA: TGTGCCAGCTCAGGAGGGCTTAGCGCCTACAATGAGCAGTTCTTC.